Sequencing of this T cell receptor beta chain was carried out in a study of tumor-infiltrating lymphocytes in primary liver carcinoma. Overall study context: Surgical resection served as treatment for the primary liver carcinoma of these patients. Study findings and constraints: Less overlap was seen in tumor-adjacent and tumor-blood pairs than in tumor region pairs.

Per the germline V gene, CDR1 is MNHNS and CDR2 is SASEGT. This CDR3 region has 16 residues. Trimming pared 3 bases from V and 7 bases from J, leaving 18 bases between. With roughly 500 ng total RNA as template and a constant-region primer, TCR beta cDNA was made. Three nested multiplex PCR rounds of slightly modified ARM-PCR generated TCR beta libraries. For approximately 11 cycles apiece, the opening two PCR rounds ran with TRBV1-TRBV30 forward primers and a C-beta reverse primer. TCRdb re-called the multiplex PCR reads through MiXCR, storing one row per CDR3 protein. The sample yields just over 300,000 distinct CDR3 sequences, 45% to 70% seen once. This clonotype was detected only a few times. Its target is unknown. Unsorted whole blood yielded the blood RNA, and germline DNA was also extracted.

The sample consisted of peripheral blood. This chain uses TRBV6-1 with TRBJ1-4; D gene uncertain. This receptor was taken from a woman aged 25 to 39 with primary liver carcinoma and hepatitis B virus infection. The chain's CDR3 is CASSERSGIQAEKLFF. CDR3 nucleotides: TGTGCCAGCAGTGAGAGGTCGGGGATCCAGGCTGAAAAACTGTTTTTT.